The 27 T cell receptor beta chains in this list originate from one sample, sequenced in a study of blood T cell repertoires in COVID-19. Clones were sequenced by immunoSEQ multiplex PCR, and TCRdb holds only the in-frame ones, with some missing. The sample has tens of thousands of clones; just over 85% are singletons. Sequencing was carried out using peripheral blood. The receptors originated from a man aged 65 to 79 with active or convalescent COVID-19.

The chain couples TRBV7-9 to TRBJ1-1; TRBD1 aligns across 8 bases. This CDR3 has 15 amino acids. J gave up 2 bases and V 6 bases, and 8 bases lay outside the gene matches. From germline, CDR1 is SEHNR and CDR2 FQNEAQ (reference sequence). The CDR3 region has the DNA TGTGCCAGCAGTCCGCAGGGGGCCCTTAACACTGAAGCTTTCTTT. Amino acid sequence: CASSPQGALNTEAFF.

The chain employs TRBV11-2 and TRBJ2-7; TRBD2 might be the D (5 bases). This CDR3 has 13 amino acids. Trimming removed 8 bases at V and 0 bases at J, with 11 bases between. Per germline, CDR1 SGHAT and CDR2 FQNNGV. The CDR3 spells CASSPRGSYEQYF. The CDR3 DNA is TGTGCCAGCTCCCCCCGGGGCTCCTACGAGCAGTACTTC.

The sample holds a few counts of this clone. The J gene is TRBJ1-6, the V gene TRBV28, with 10 bases fitting TRBD1. The J segment lost 7 bases and the V segment lost 6 bases, leaving 6 bases of the junction unmatched. CDR1 MDHEN and CDR2 SYDVKM come from the germline V gene. The CDR3 runs 15 residues. The CDR3 DNA reads as TGTGCCAGCAGGCTCGGACAGGGGGTAAATTCACCCCTCCACTTT. It yields the protein CASRLGQGVNSPLHF.

This clone was found once. The rearrangement joins TRBV6-5 to TRBJ1-6; 7 bases are a match to TRBD1. CDR3 length: 15 residues. Germline assignment: CDR1 MNHEY and CDR2 SVGAGI. The J segment lost 14 bases and the V segment lost 2 bases, leaving 12 bases of the junction unmatched. In DNA form, the CDR3 reads TGTGCCAGCAGTTACCAGGGGGGATTGGATATGGCCCTCCACTTT. This gives the protein CASSYQGGLDMALHF.

The V and J genes are TRBV28 and TRBJ1-5; TRBD1 matches 7 bases. V lost 6 bases to trimming and J lost 7 bases; unmatched junction nucleotides: 6. Germline V CDR1 and CDR2: MDHEN, SYDVKM. The CDR3 contains 13 residues. CDR3 amino acids: CASSWRGRQPQHF. The CDR3 DNA follows: TGTGCCAGCAGCTGGAGGGGGCGACAGCCCCAGCATTTT.

The chain combines TRBV28 with TRBJ2-7, with 7 bases fitting TRBD2. Germline CDR1 is MDHEN and CDR2 is SYDVKM. The CDR3 sequence is 15 residues long. V gave up 8 bases and J gave up 3 bases; unmatched junction bases: 13. As DNA, the CDR3 is TGTGCCAGCGGGGAGGGGAGGGTTGGGAACTACGAGCAGTACTTC. Protein product: CASGEGRVGNYEQYF.

This rearrangement joins TRBV27 to TRBJ2-2, with D possibly being TRBD1 (5 bases). V gave up 6 bases and J gave up 4 bases, with 9 bases separating them. CDR1 is MNHEY, CDR2 SMNVEV, per germline (reference sequence). The CDR3 spans 13 residues. The CDR3: CASRRQTTGELFF. The CDR3 DNA sequence: TGTGCCAGCAGGAGACAGACCACCGGGGAGCTGTTTTTT.

This clone was seen a single time. The chain couples TRBV5-1 to TRBJ2-5; TRBD1 matches 8 bases. The CDR3 consists of 13 residues. Germline loops: CDR1 SGHRS, CDR2 YFSETQ. V shed 2 bases, J shed 4 bases, and the junction held 1 base outside the gene matches. CDR3 nucleotides: TGCGCCAGCAGCTTCGGACAGGGAGAGACCCAGTACTTC. It encodes CASSFGQGETQYF.

The gene calls are TRBV28 and TRBJ2-5, with 11 nucleotides matching TRBD2. Per germline, CDR1 MDHEN and CDR2 SYDVKM. J gave up 3 bases and V 4 bases, and 4 bases lay outside the gene matches. The CDR3 runs 15 residues. The CDR3 region is CASSSWGLAEETQYF. The CDR3 DNA sequence: TGTGCCAGCAGTTCATGGGGACTAGCGGAAGAGACCCAGTACTTC. The variable domain in full, completed from reference TRBV28 and TRBJ2-5, reads DVKVTQSSRYLVKRTGEKVFLECVQDMDHENMFWYRQDPGLGLRLIYFSYDVKMKEKGDIPEGYSVSREKKERFSLILESASTNQTSMYLCASSSWGLAEETQYFGPGTRLLVL.

This rearrangement joins TRBV7-3 to TRBJ2-1; TRBD2 might be the D (5 bases). This CDR3 is 13 amino acids long. Germline V gene sequence: CDR1 SGHTA, CDR2 FQGTGA. V lost 1 base and J lost 10, with 11 bases in between. In nucleotides, the CDR3 is TGTGCCAGCAGCTTAAATCACGGCGGGGAGCAGTTCTTC. Amino acids: CASSLNHGGEQFF.

This clone occurred once. The chain carries TRBV11-2 and TRBJ1-1; 8 bases map to TRBD1. V lost 2 bases to trimming and J lost 4 bases; unmatched junction nucleotides: 6. There are 15 residues in the CDR3. Per germline, CDR1 SGHAT and CDR2 FQNNGV. The CDR3 loop reads CASSLSRDRSTEAFF. DNA for the CDR3: TGTGCCAGCAGCTTATCCCGGGACAGGTCCACTGAAGCTTTCTTT.

The chain links TRBV19 to TRBJ1-4; the D is unclear. Trimming pared 5 bases from V and 10 bases from J, leaving 17 bases between. Germline-derived CDR1 and CDR2 are LNHDA and SQIVND (reference sequence). This CDR3 has 14 residues. DNA for the CDR3: TGTGCCAGTAGTCCCTACAGTGGAGGTGGAAAACTGTTTTTT. It yields the protein CASSPYSGGGKLFF. The variable domain in full, completed from reference TRBV19 and TRBJ1-4, reads DGGITQSPKYLFRKEGQNVTLSCEQNLNHDAMYWYRQDPGQGLRLIYYSQIVNDFQKGDIAEGYSVSREKKESFPLTVTSAQKNPTAFYLCASSPYSGGGKLFFGSGTQLSVL.

V is TRBV7-6 and J is TRBJ2-7; the match to TRBD1 covers 7 bases. V lost 0 bases to trimming and J lost 5 bases; unmatched junction nucleotides: 7. This CDR3 is built from 15 residues. Germline V lookup: CDR1 SGHVS, CDR2 FNYEAQ. The DNA of the CDR3 is TGTGCCAGCAGCTTAGCAAGGGGGCGTGGGGACGAGCAGTACTTC. Translated: CASSLARGRGDEQYF.

V gene TRBV28 combines with J gene TRBJ1-5; 8 bases agree with TRBD1. This CDR3 region has 14 residues. Germline loops: CDR1 MDHEN, CDR2 SYDVKM. V gave up 7 bases and J gave up 7 bases; unmatched junction bases: 9. For the CDR3, the DNA is TGTGCCAGCAATGGACAGGGAACCTTGCAGCCCCAGCATTTT. This translates into CASNGQGTLQPQHF.

This chain connects TRBV2 to TRBJ2-7; TRBD1 aligns across 8 bases. The V and J ends lost 6 bases and 3 bases, in that order; junction bases with no gene match: 4. This CDR3 region has 13 residues. Looked up from germline, CDR1 is SNHLY and CDR2 is FYNNEI. The CDR3 nucleotides read TGTGCCAGCAGGGACAGGGCAATCTACGAGCAGTACTTC. It yields the protein CASRDRAIYEQYF.

The chain carries TRBV10-3 and TRBJ2-4; D is perhaps TRBD1 (6 bases). V lost 2 bases to trimming and J lost 6 bases, with 11 bases between them. Germline-derived CDR1 and CDR2 are ENHRY and SYGVKD. The CDR3 consists of 14 residues. CDR3 nucleotide sequence: TGTGCCATCAGTGAGACAGGGCTAGGAAACATTCAGTACTTC. Residues: CAISETGLGNIQYF.

The chain recombines TRBV28 with TRBJ2-3, with TRBD1 identical over 9 bases. Germline assignment: CDR1 MDHEN and CDR2 SYDVKM. CDR3 length equals 15 residues. V lost 4 bases, J lost 5 bases, and 7 bases stayed unmatched. CDR3 in amino acids: CASSWSQGAVDTQYF. The CDR3 region has the DNA TGTGCCAGCAGTTGGTCACAGGGGGCGGTAGATACGCAGTATTTT.

V and J are TRBV7-9 and TRBJ1-5; no clear D. V lost 1 base to trimming and J lost 2 bases, with 9 bases between them. Germline-derived CDR1 and CDR2 are SEHNR and FQNEAQ (reference sequence). CDR3 size: 15 residues. The CDR3 loop reads CASSLESGGNQPQHF. The CDR3 DNA follows: TGTGCCAGCAGCTTAGAATCCGGGGGCAATCAGCCCCAGCATTTT. Looking up the rest from reference TRBV7-9 and TRBJ1-5 gives the full variable domain: DTGVSQNPRHKITKRGQNVTFRCDPISEHNRLYWYRQTLGQGPEFLTYFQNEAQLEKSRLLSDRFSAERPKGSFSTLEIQRTEQGDSAMYLCASSLESGGNQPQHFGDGTRLSIL.

This chain connects TRBV5-1 to TRBJ2-3; 9 bases map to TRBD1. The CDR3 runs to 16 residues. Germline loops: CDR1 SGHRS, CDR2 YFSETQ. V lost 3 bases to trimming and J lost 5 bases; unmatched junction nucleotides: 10. CDR3 DNA sequence: TGCGCCAGCAGCTCGGCAAGGGACAGGGTTTTAGATACGCAGTATTTT. Protein sequence: CASSSARDRVLDTQYF.

The rearrangement joins TRBV7-3 to TRBJ1-6, with a weak D call TRBD1 (5 bases). The CDR3 is 14 residues long. Germline values: CDR1 SGHTA, CDR2 FQGTGA. The V end was cut by 5 bases, the J end by 9 bases, with 14 bases between. The CDR3 spells CASSQGHTGSPLHF. CDR3 nucleotides: TGTGCCAGCAGCCAAGGACATACGGGTTCACCCCTCCACTTT. Using reference TRBV7-3 and TRBJ1-6 for the parts outside the CDR3, the full variable domain is GAGVSQTPSNKVTEKGKYVELRCDPISGHTALYWYRQSLGQGPEFLIYFQGTGAADDSGLPNDRFFAVRPEGSVSTLKIQRTERGDSAVYLCASSQGHTGSPLHFGNGTRLTVT.

The chain has TRBV16 and TRBJ1-5, with 7 bases matching TRBD1. Per the germline V gene, CDR1 is KGHSY and CDR2 is FQNENV. Trimming cost V 5 bases and J 3 bases; bases outside gene matches: 4. This CDR3 contains 14 residues. The CDR3 DNA reads TGTGCCAGCAGCTCGACAGGGCTCAATCAGCCCCAGCATTTT. It translates to CASSSTGLNQPQHF.

The J gene is TRBJ2-1, the V gene TRBV2; 7 bases are a match to TRBD2. V gave up 5 bases and J gave up 3 bases; unmatched junction bases: 1. The germline V gene has CDR1 SNHLY and CDR2 FYNNEI. CDR3 length: 13 amino acids. CDR3 region: CASSLADYNEQFF. In nucleotides, the CDR3 is TGTGCCAGCAGTCTAGCGGACTACAATGAGCAGTTCTTC.

The chain recombines TRBV29-1 with TRBJ2-1; 11 bases are shared with TRBD2. Trimming took 2 bases from V and 7 from J; bases not matched to a gene: 7. CDR3 length equals 15 residues. Germline CDR1 SQVTM, CDR2 ANQGSEA. The CDR3 DNA sequence: TGCAGCGTTGAAACCCTAGCGGGAGGAGAAAATGAGCAGTTCTTC. It translates to CSVETLAGGENEQFF.

The chain combines TRBV6-5 with TRBJ2-7; tentatively, D is TRBD2 (5 bases). CDR1 and CDR2 (germline): MNHEY, SVGAGI. V was trimmed by 2 bases and J by 0 bases, leaving 11 bases between them. The CDR3 is 15 residues long. In DNA form, the CDR3 reads TGTGCCAGCAGTTACGGGTTGGGGAGCTCCTACGAGCAGTACTTC. Translated, it gives CASSYGLGSSYEQYF.

The CDR3 region is CASSQVAGGYEQYF. The CDR3 region has the DNA TGTGCCAGCAGCCAAGTTGCGGGAGGTTACGAGCAGTACTTC. The rearrangement uses TRBV14 and TRBJ2-7, with 8 bases that match TRBD2. Germline V gives CDR1 SGHDN, CDR2 FVKESK. J was trimmed by 4 bases and V by 1 base; bases with no gene match: 3. The CDR3 loop spans 14 amino acids.

This chain uses TRBV9 with TRBJ1-3; maybe TRBD1 (6 bases). CDR1 and CDR2 from the germline V gene are SGDLS and YYNGEE. Deletions cut 3 bases from V and 0 bases from J, with 13 bases between. The CDR3 covers 16 residues. DNA for the CDR3: TGTGCCAGCAGCGAGGGAACAGGGAGCTCTGGAAACACCATATATTTT. Amino acid sequence: CASSEGTGSSGNTIYF.

Comment on this clone: Different DNA sequences within this sample yield the same CDR3. The chain has TRBV5-1 and TRBJ2-3; D is perhaps TRBD2 (6 bases). Trimming stripped 4 bases from V and 0 bases from J, with 12 bases between. Germline V gives CDR1 SGHRS, CDR2 YFSETQ. The CDR3 length is 15 residues. In DNA form, the CDR3 reads TGCGCCAGCAGCCAAACAAGCGGGAGCACAGATACGCAGTATTTT. The encoded protein is CASSQTSGSTDTQYF.